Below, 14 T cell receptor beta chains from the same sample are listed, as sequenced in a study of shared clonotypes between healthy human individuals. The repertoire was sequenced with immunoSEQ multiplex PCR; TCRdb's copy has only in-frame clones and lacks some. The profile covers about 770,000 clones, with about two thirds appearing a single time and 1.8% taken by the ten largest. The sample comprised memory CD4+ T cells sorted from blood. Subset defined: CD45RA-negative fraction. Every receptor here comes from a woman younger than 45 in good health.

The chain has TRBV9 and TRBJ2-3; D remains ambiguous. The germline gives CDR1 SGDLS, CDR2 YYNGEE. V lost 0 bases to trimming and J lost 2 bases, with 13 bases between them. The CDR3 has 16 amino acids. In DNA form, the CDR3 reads TGTGCCAGCAGCGTAGGAAGTATGACTCACACAGATACGCAGTATTTT. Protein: CASSVGSMTHTDTQYF.

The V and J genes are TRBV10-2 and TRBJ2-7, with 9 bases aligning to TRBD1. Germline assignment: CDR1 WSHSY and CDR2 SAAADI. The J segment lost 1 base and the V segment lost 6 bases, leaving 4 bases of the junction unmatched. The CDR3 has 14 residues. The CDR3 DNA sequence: TGCGCCAGCAGACCGGGACAGGGTTCCTACGAGCAGTACTTC. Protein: CASRPGQGSYEQYF.

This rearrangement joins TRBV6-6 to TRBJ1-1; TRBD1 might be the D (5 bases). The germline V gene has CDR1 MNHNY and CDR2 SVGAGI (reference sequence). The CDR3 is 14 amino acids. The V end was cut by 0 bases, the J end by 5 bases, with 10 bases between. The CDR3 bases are TGTGCCAGCAGTTACTCGGGACCATGGACTGAAGCTTTCTTT. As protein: CASSYSGPWTEAFF.

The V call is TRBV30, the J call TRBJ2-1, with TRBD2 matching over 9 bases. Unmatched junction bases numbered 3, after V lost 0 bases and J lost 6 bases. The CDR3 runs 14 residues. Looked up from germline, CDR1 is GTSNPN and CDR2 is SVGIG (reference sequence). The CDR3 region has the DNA TGTGCCTGGAGTGTATTGCGGGAGGGCAATGAGCAGTTCTTC. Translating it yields CAWSVLREGNEQFF.

CDR3 nucleotide sequence: TGTGCCTGGAGTAGCGGGAGGTTCCACTACAATGAGCAGTTCTTC. Its translation: CAWSSGRFHYNEQFF. V and J are TRBV30 and TRBJ2-1, with 9 bases fitting TRBD2. In germline, CDR1 is GTSNPN, CDR2 SVGIG (reference sequence). V trimming: 2 bases; J trimming: 3 bases; junction bases outside the gene matches: 5. This CDR3 region has 15 residues.

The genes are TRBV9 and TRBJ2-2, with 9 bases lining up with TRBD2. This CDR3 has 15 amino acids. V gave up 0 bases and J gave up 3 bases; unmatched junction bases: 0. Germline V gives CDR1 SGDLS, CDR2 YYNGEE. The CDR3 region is CASSVVAGDTGELFF. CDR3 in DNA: TGTGCCAGCAGCGTAGTAGCGGGAGACACCGGGGAGCTGTTTTTT.

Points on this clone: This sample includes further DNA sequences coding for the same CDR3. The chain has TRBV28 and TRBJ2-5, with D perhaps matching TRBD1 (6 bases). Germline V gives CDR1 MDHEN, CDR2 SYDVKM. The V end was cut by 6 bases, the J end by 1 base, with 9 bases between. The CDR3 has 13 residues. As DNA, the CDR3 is TGTGCCAGCAGCCTAGGGGGCCAAGAGACCCAGTACTTC. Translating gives CASSLGGQETQYF.

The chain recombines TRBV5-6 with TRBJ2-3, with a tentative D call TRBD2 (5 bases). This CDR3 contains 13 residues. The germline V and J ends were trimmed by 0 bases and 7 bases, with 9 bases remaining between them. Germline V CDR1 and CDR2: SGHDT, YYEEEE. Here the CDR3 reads CASSLGRGNTQYF. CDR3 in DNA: TGTGCCAGCAGCTTGGGTCGGGGTAATACGCAGTATTTT.

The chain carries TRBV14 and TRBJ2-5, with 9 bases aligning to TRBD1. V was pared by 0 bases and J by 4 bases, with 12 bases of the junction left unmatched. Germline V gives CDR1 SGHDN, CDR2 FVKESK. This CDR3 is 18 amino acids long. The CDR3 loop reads CASSQDTNLGQGGETQYF. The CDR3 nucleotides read TGTGCCAGCAGCCAAGACACTAATCTGGGACAGGGTGGAGAGACCCAGTACTTC.

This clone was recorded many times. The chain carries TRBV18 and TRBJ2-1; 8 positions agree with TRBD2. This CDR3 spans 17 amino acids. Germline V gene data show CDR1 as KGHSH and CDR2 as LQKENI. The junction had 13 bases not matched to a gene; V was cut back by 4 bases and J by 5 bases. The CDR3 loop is CASSLGEAGVFHNEQFF. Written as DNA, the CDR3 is TGTGCCAGCTCACTGGGGGAAGCGGGAGTCTTCCACAATGAGCAGTTCTTC.

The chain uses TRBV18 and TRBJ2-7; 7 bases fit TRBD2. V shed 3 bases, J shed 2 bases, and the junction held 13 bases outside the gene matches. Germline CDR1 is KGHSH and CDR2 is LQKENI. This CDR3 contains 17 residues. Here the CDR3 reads CASSPPWGGMDPYEQYF. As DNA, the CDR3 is TGTGCCAGCTCACCCCCCTGGGGGGGGATGGACCCCTACGAGCAGTACTTC.

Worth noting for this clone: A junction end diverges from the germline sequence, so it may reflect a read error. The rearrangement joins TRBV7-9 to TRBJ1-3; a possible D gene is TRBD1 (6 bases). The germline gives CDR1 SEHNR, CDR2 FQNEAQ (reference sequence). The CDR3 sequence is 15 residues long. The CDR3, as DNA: TGTGCCAGCAGCCTAGCGGGGGCGACTGGAAACACCATATATTTT. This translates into CASSLAGATGNTIYF.

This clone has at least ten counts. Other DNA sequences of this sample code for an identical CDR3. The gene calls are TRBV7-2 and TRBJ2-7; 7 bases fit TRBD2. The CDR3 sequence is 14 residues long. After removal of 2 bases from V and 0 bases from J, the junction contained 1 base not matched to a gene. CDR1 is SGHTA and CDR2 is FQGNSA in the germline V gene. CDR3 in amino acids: CASSLQRDSYEQYF. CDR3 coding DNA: TGTGCCAGCAGCTTACAGCGGGACTCCTACGAGCAGTACTTC.

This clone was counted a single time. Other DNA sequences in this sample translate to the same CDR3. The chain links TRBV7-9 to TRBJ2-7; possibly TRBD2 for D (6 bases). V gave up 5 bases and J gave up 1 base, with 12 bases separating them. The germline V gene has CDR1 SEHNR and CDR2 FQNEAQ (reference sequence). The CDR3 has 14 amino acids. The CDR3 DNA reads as TGTGCCAGCAGCCTGGTCGGGGGATCCTACGAGCAGTACTTC. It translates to CASSLVGGSYEQYF.